The 11 T cell receptor beta chains below all came from one sample that was sequenced in a study of T cells in Graves' hyperthyroidism and ophthalmopathy. The investigators amplified TCR beta CDR3 regions from RNA transcripts. A set of HTBI primers served as the primers for a first-round RT-PCR of the TCR CDR3. TCRdb reprocessed the multiplex PCR reads via MiXCR and lists one record per CDR3 protein. The table has a few hundred thousand distinct CDR3 sequences, under 20% seen once. Input material: blood. All receptors derive from a woman under 30 with Graves' ophthalmopathy.

This clonotype was seen ten or more times. The V and J genes are TRBV5-6 and TRBJ1-6; 10 bases align to TRBD1. The V and J ends lost 1 base and 8 bases, in that order; junction bases with no gene match: 3. Per the germline V gene, CDR1 is SGHDT and CDR2 is YYEEEE. CDR3 size: 15 residues. The CDR3 DNA reads as TGTGCCAGCAGCTTGAGACAGGGGGCTGATTCACCCCTCCACTTT. This sequence encodes CASSLRQGADSPLHF.

Many counts were recorded for this clonotype. The chain has TRBV7-2 and TRBJ1-1; D call uncertain. Trimming took off 0 bases at V and 0 bases at J, with 14 bases between the two ends. The V gene's germline CDR1 is SGHTA and CDR2 FQGNSA. CDR3 length: 17 amino acids. CDR3 in DNA: TGTGCCAGCAGCTTAGCAGGCTCCCCGCGTATGAACACTGAAGCTTTCTTT. Amino acids: CASSLAGSPRMNTEAFF. Looking up the rest from reference TRBV7-2 and TRBJ1-1 gives the full variable domain: GAGVSQSPSNKVTEKGKDVELRCDPISGHTALYWYRQSLGQGLEFLIYFQGNSAPDKSGLPSDRFSAERTGGSVSTLTIQRTQQEDSAVYLCASSLAGSPRMNTEAFFGQGTRLTVV.

This clonotype was observed many times. This rearrangement joins TRBV18 to TRBJ1-1, with a tentative D call TRBD1 (6 bases). V was shortened by 6 bases and J by 4 bases, with 15 bases between the two germline ends. Germline V gives CDR1 KGHSH, CDR2 LQKENI. The CDR3 extends over 14 amino acids. CDR3 in DNA: TGTGCCAGCTCCCAGGGAGGGGGGGGCACTGAAGCTTTCTTT. It yields the protein CASSQGGGGTEAFF.

This clonotype was counted at least ten times. This chain connects TRBV7-8 to TRBJ2-5; 8 bases agree with TRBD2. The trim removed 8 bases at V and 0 bases at J, leaving 2 bases unmatched. The CDR3 is made up of 13 amino acids. CDR1 SGHVS and CDR2 FQNEAQ come from the germline V gene. In DNA, the CDR3 is TGTGCCAGCTTTAGCGGGGACCAAGAGACCCAGTACTTC. Amino acids: CASFSGDQETQYF.

The chain uses TRBV2 and TRBJ2-2; 10 nucleotides match TRBD2. The germline CDR1 and CDR2 sequences are SNHLY and FYNNEI. This CDR3 has 19 amino acids. Trimming cost V 2 bases and J 4 bases; bases outside gene matches: 13. The CDR3: CASSEWVSGGASGTGELFF. For the CDR3, the DNA is TGTGCCAGCAGTGAATGGGTCAGCGGGGGGGCCTCGGGCACCGGGGAGCTGTTTTTT.

In its sample, this clonotype was seen many times. The chain has TRBV15 and TRBJ1-4, with unresolved D. The CDR3 totals 14 residues. V was pared by 2 bases and J by 7 bases, with 11 bases between. Per germline, CDR1 LNHNV and CDR2 YYDKDF (reference sequence). The DNA for the CDR3 is TGTGCCACCAGCAGACGGGTGGTTGGTGAAAAACTGTTTTTT. It specifies CATSRRVVGEKLFF.

This clonotype was counted many times. The V and J genes are TRBV2 and TRBJ1-6; perhaps TRBD1 as D (6 bases). Between the trimmed V and J ends, which lost 10 bases and 4 bases, there was a span of 11 bases. This CDR3 contains 13 residues. CDR1 is SNHLY and CDR2 is FYNNEI in the germline V gene. As DNA, the CDR3 is TGTGCCACCCGGACAGATTATAATTCACCCCTCCACTTT. This sequence encodes CATRTDYNSPLHF.

Notes on this clonotype: A much larger clone lies a single base off, so this may be a read error. The chain uses TRBV7-7 and TRBJ2-2, with 10 bases aligning to TRBD2. In germline, CDR1 is SSHAT, CDR2 FNYEAQ (reference sequence). The CDR3 contains 17 residues. CDR3: CASSGTSVPQTPEELFF. CDR3 bases: TGTGCTAGCAGCGGGACTAGCGTGCCTCAAACACCGGAGGAGCTGTTTTTT.

The sample holds many counts of this clonotype. The gene calls are TRBV6-1 and TRBJ2-1; D gene uncertain. The V end was cut by 2 bases, the J end by 10 bases, with 12 bases between. The CDR3 totals 13 residues. Per germline, CDR1 MNHNS and CDR2 SASEGT. The CDR3 protein is CASSELDHPEQFF. The CDR3 DNA sequence: TGTGCCAGCAGTGAACTTGACCACCCCGAGCAGTTCTTC.

In this sample, this clonotype turned up many times. The CDR3 bases are TGCGCCAGCAGCCAAGAAGCTAGCGGGGGCGGGGGAATCACAGATACGCAGTATTTT. Its protein is CASSQEASGGGGITDTQYF. The chain is built from TRBV4-1 and TRBJ2-3, with 10 nucleotides matching TRBD2. Germline V gene data show CDR1 as MGHRA and CDR2 as YSYEKL. With 0 bases clipped from V and 2 bases from J, the junction kept 11 bases outside the gene matches. CDR3 size: 19 residues.

This clonotype was counted at least ten times. CDR3: CAISESLDSNQPQHF. CDR3 in DNA: TGTGCCATCAGTGAGTCTCTGGATAGCAATCAGCCCCAGCATTTT. V is TRBV10-3 and J is TRBJ1-5; no clear D gene. Germline V gives CDR1 ENHRY, CDR2 SYGVKD. This CDR3 comprises 15 residues. V was pared by 0 bases and J by 0 bases, with 6 bases between.